This TCR beta chain is drawn from a study of cytomegalovirus exposure and HLA in healthy donors. This CDR3 comprises 17 residues. Germline V CDR1 and CDR2: SGDLS, YYNGEE. J gave up 8 bases and V 3 bases, and 16 bases lay outside the gene matches. The PCR employed 60 Vbeta primers together with 13 Jbeta primers. Assay: immunoSEQ multiplex PCR; the TCRdb copy retains only in-frame clones and omits some. This table holds about 35,000 clones, 80% found once. The genes are TRBV9 and TRBJ1-4; TRBD1 agrees at 7 bases. Sequencing was done on a sample of PBMCs. The sequence derives from a male donor in good health and CMV-seronegative. CDR3 protein: CASSATGSFSSREKLFF. The CDR3 DNA follows: TGTGCCAGCAGCGCGACAGGGTCTTTTTCTTCGCGGGAAAAACTGTTTTTT. Drawing the rest from reference TRBV9 and TRBJ1-4, the complete variable domain is DSGVTQTPKHLITATGQRVTLRCSPRSGDLSVYWYQQSLDQGLQFLIQYYNGEERAKGNILERFSAQQFPDLHSELNLSSLELGDSALYFCASSATGSFSSREKLFFGSGTQLSVL.